This TCR beta chain is drawn from a study of PD-1 blockade in classical Hodgkin lymphoma. General study points: According to reports, newly diagnosed patients had lower baseline TCR diversity than healthy donors, and relapsed/refractory patients had lower baseline TCR diversity still. Repertoire differences lack defined causes, possibly disease activity or prior therapy.

This clone was detected once. No antigen is known for it. Germline V CDR1 and CDR2: SGHRS, YFSETQ. V was pared by 1 base and J by 8 bases, with 9 bases between. The CDR3 spans 12 residues. Sequencing was performed with immunoSEQ multiplex PCR; in TCRdb, only in-frame clones are kept and a portion is missing. The sample records about 14,000 clones, about 86% being singletons. Autologous stem cell transplantation was followed by relapse in every patient, and brentuximab vedotin exposure varied. Patients showed best responses of complete response, partial response or progressive disease. The V and J genes are TRBV5-1 and TRBJ1-2; tentative D call: TRBD1 (6 bases). The sequence was collected from a human donor with classical Hodgkin lymphoma. This sample comprised peripheral blood mononuclear cells (PBMCs), obtained at baseline. The CDR3 is CASSLTGSGYTF. The CDR3 coding sequence is TGCGCCAGCAGCTTGACAGGGTCCGGCTACACCTTC.